These T cell receptor beta chains were read from a single sample in a study of cytomegalovirus exposure and HLA in healthy donors. Sequencing used immunoSEQ multiplex PCR; TCRdb keeps in-frame clones, though not all of them. This sample has 55,000 to 70,000 clones; 75% to 95% occur once, and the top ten carry roughly 2.3%. Input material: PBMCs. These receptors originate from a woman in her 30s in good health and CMV-seronegative. The CDR3 runs from the conserved cysteine through the conserved F or W. D genes are given only for firm matches. Size is stated for part of the rows, as once, few or many counts, or as a class when the clone is expanded.

D gene: NA; J gene: TRBJ2-7; V gene: TRBV28; clone size: NA; CDR3 protein: CASSFSRDIVYEQYF; CDR3 DNA: TGTGCCAGCAGTTTCTCGCGGGATATAGTCTACGAGCAGTACTTC
D gene: NA; J gene: TRBJ1-5; V gene: TRBV7-6; clone size: NA; CDR3 protein: CASSLGGRNGNQPQHF; CDR3 DNA: TGTGCCAGCAGCTTAGGAGGGAGGAACGGCAATCAGCCCCAGCATTTT
D gene: NA; J gene: TRBJ2-7; V gene: TRBV29-1; clone size: NA; CDR3 protein: CSAETDSGYEQYF; CDR3 DNA: TGCAGCGCCGAAACGGACAGCGGCTACGAGCAGTACTTC
D gene: TRBD1; J gene: TRBJ1-4; V gene: TRBV7-8; clone size: NA; CDR3 protein: CASSLGQGGEKLFF; CDR3 DNA: TGTGCCAGCAGCTTAGGACAGGGGGGGGAAAAACTGTTTTTT
D gene: TRBD2; J gene: TRBJ2-7; V gene: TRBV15; clone size: NA; CDR3 protein: CATSSRTSGSNEQYF; CDR3 DNA: TGTGCCACCAGCAGCCGGACTAGCGGGAGCAACGAGCAGTACTTC
D gene: NA; J gene: TRBJ1-1; V gene: TRBV28; clone size: NA; CDR3 protein: CASSSGGARVDTEAFF; CDR3 DNA: TGTGCCAGCAGTTCGGGAGGGGCGCGGGTAGACACTGAAGCTTTCTTT
D gene: NA; J gene: TRBJ2-2; V gene: TRBV27; clone size: NA; CDR3 protein: CASSKQGRSGELFF; CDR3 DNA: TGTGCCAGCAGTAAACAGGGTAGATCCGGGGAGCTGTTTTTT
D gene: NA; J gene: TRBJ1-5; V gene: TRBV6-5; clone size: NA; CDR3 protein: CASSFSRGNQPQHF; CDR3 DNA: TGTGCCAGCAGTTTTTCGAGGGGCAATCAGCCCCAGCATTTT
D gene: TRBD1; J gene: TRBJ2-2; V gene: TRBV9; clone size: NA; CDR3 protein: CASGQGALSGELFF; CDR3 DNA: TGTGCCAGCGGACAGGGGGCTCTTTCCGGGGAGCTGTTTTTT
D gene: NA; J gene: TRBJ2-3; V gene: TRBV9; clone size: NA; CDR3 protein: CASKPLRAPRGARTDTQYF; CDR3 DNA: TGTGCCAGCAAACCCCTGAGGGCCCCGCGCGGAGCCCGCACAGATACGCAGTATTTT
D gene: TRBD1; J gene: TRBJ1-5; V gene: TRBV7-2; clone size: NA; CDR3 protein: CASSTQGAGNQPQHF; CDR3 DNA: TGTGCCAGCAGCACTCAGGGGGCCGGCAATCAGCCCCAGCATTTT
D gene: TRBD2; J gene: TRBJ2-1; V gene: TRBV10-3; clone size: NA; CDR3 protein: CAIRAGTSNEQFF; CDR3 DNA: TGTGCCATCAGGGCCGGGACTAGCAATGAGCAGTTCTTC
D gene: TRBD2; J gene: TRBJ2-1; V gene: TRBV6-5; clone size: once; CDR3 protein: CASSPGASGTYEQFF; CDR3 DNA: TGTGCCAGCAGTCCTGGGGCTAGCGGGACCTATGAGCAGTTCTTC
D gene: NA; J gene: TRBJ2-3; V gene: TRBV10-3; clone size: once; CDR3 protein: CAISDVQGGSRDTQYF; CDR3 DNA: TGTGCCATCAGTGATGTACAGGGAGGGTCTCGGGATACGCAGTATTTT
D gene: TRBD1; J gene: TRBJ1-1; V gene: TRBV7-2; clone size: NA; CDR3 protein: CASSSAFAGGFNTEAFF; CDR3 DNA: TGTGCCAGCAGCTCAGCGTTCGCAGGGGGATTTAACACTGAAGCTTTCTTT
D gene: TRBD2; J gene: TRBJ2-5; V gene: TRBV6-1; clone size: once; CDR3 protein: CASSERTSGQHLLRVAQYF; CDR3 DNA: TGTGCCAGCAGTGAACGGACTAGCGGCCAACACCTCCTCAGGGTGGCCCAGTACTTC
D gene: NA; J gene: TRBJ1-5; V gene: TRBV5-6; clone size: NA; CDR3 protein: CASSRNSAGALVGNQPQHF; CDR3 DNA: TGTGCCAGCAGCCGGAATTCGGCAGGGGCGTTGGTGGGCAATCAGCCCCAGCATTTT
D gene: NA; J gene: TRBJ2-5; V gene: TRBV2; clone size: NA; CDR3 protein: CAITGGSFPAQYF; CDR3 DNA: TGTGCCATCACCGGCGGGTCTTTCCCCGCCCAGTACTTC
D gene: TRBD2; J gene: TRBJ2-7; V gene: TRBV6-1; clone size: NA; CDR3 protein: CASKLAGGYEQYF; CDR3 DNA: TGTGCCAGCAAACTAGCGGGAGGCTACGAGCAGTACTTC
D gene: TRBD1; J gene: TRBJ2-3; V gene: TRBV5-1; clone size: NA; CDR3 protein: CASSPLYPGTGGRSDTQYF; CDR3 DNA: TGCGCCAGCAGCCCCCTCTACCCCGGGACAGGGGGTCGGTCAGATACGCAGTATTTT
D gene: NA; J gene: TRBJ1-5; V gene: TRBV7-8; clone size: NA; CDR3 protein: CASSRSFPGKGDQPQHF; CDR3 DNA: TGTGCCAGCAGCCGTTCTTTTCCGGGCAAAGGGGATCAGCCCCAGCATTTT
D gene: TRBD1; J gene: TRBJ2-2; V gene: TRBV7-3; clone size: NA; CDR3 protein: CASSRQGSNTGELFF; CDR3 DNA: TGTGCCAGCAGCCGACAGGGATCGAACACCGGGGAGCTGTTTTTT
D gene: NA; J gene: TRBJ2-7; V gene: TRBV7-3; clone size: NA; CDR3 protein: CASSLTGRDSGYEQYF; CDR3 DNA: TGTGCCAGCAGCTTAACTGGGCGGGACAGTGGTTACGAGCAGTACTTC
D gene: NA; J gene: TRBJ2-5; V gene: TRBV21-1; clone size: NA; CDR3 protein: CASSNGGGRETQYF; CDR3 DNA: TGTGCCAGCAGCAACGGTGGCGGGAGAGAGACCCAGTACTTC
D gene: TRBD1; J gene: TRBJ1-1; V gene: TRBV15; clone size: NA; CDR3 protein: CATGQGAGSSEAFF; CDR3 DNA: TGTGCCACCGGGCAGGGGGCGGGGAGCTCTGAAGCTTTCTTT
D gene: NA; J gene: TRBJ1-1; V gene: TRBV19; clone size: NA; CDR3 protein: CASKERQGEAFF; CDR3 DNA: TGTGCCAGTAAAGAACGGCAGGGCGAAGCTTTCTTT
D gene: NA; J gene: TRBJ2-3; V gene: TRBV25-1; clone size: NA; CDR3 protein: CASTAGENTQYF; CDR3 DNA: TGTGCCAGCACGGCAGGGGAGAATACGCAGTATTTT
D gene: TRBD2; J gene: TRBJ2-7; V gene: TRBV5-3; clone size: NA; CDR3 protein: CARSPGTSGRRNTF; CDR3 DNA: TGTGCCAGAAGCCCAGGGACTAGCGGGAGGAGGAATACGTTC
D gene: NA; J gene: TRBJ2-3; V gene: TRBV6-6; clone size: once; CDR3 protein: CASSPGLPRTDTQYF; CDR3 DNA: TGTGCCAGCAGTCCCGGACTCCCCAGGACAGATACGCAGTATTTT
D gene: NA; J gene: TRBJ1-4; V gene: TRBV19; clone size: NA; CDR3 protein: CASSIGAGEVEKLFF; CDR3 DNA: TGTGCCAGTAGTATCGGGGCAGGGGAAGTTGAAAAACTGTTTTTT
D gene: NA; J gene: TRBJ1-1; V gene: TRBV29-1; clone size: NA; CDR3 protein: CSAIRGENTEAFF; CDR3 DNA: TGCAGCGCGATAAGAGGCGAGAACACTGAAGCTTTCTTT
D gene: TRBD2; J gene: TRBJ2-7; V gene: TRBV7-2; clone size: NA; CDR3 protein: CASSLTSGPYEQYF; CDR3 DNA: TGTGCCAGCAGCCTCACTAGCGGCCCCTACGAGCAGTACTTC
D gene: TRBD1; J gene: TRBJ2-2; V gene: TRBV7-9; clone size: NA; CDR3 protein: CASSPTGTGNFGELFF; CDR3 DNA: TGTGCCAGCAGCCCGACCGGGACAGGGAATTTCGGGGAGCTGTTTTTT
D gene: TRBD1; J gene: TRBJ1-1; V gene: TRBV5-1; clone size: NA; CDR3 protein: CASSTSPGQYSMNTEAFF; CDR3 DNA: TGCGCCAGCAGCACCTCCCCGGGACAGTACTCGATGAACACTGAAGCTTTCTTT
D gene: TRBD1; J gene: TRBJ1-2; V gene: TRBV7-2; clone size: NA; CDR3 protein: CASSPNPRTGAPRGYTF; CDR3 DNA: TGTGCCAGCAGCCCGAACCCCCGGACAGGGGCCCCTCGTGGCTACACCTTC
D gene: TRBD2; J gene: TRBJ2-7; V gene: TRBV29-1; clone size: NA; CDR3 protein: CSVVVSGGSYEQYF; CDR3 DNA: TGCAGCGTTGTGGTTAGCGGGGGGTCCTACGAGCAGTACTTC
D gene: TRBD2; J gene: TRBJ2-7; V gene: TRBV4-2; clone size: NA; CDR3 protein: CASSRDTLRLAVAYEQYF; CDR3 DNA: TGTGCCAGCAGCCGGGACACACTCCGACTAGCGGTAGCCTACGAGCAGTACTTC
D gene: NA; J gene: TRBJ1-5; V gene: TRBV19; clone size: once; CDR3 protein: CASSIFGSNQPQHF; CDR3 DNA: TGTGCCAGTAGTATATTCGGTAGCAATCAGCCCCAGCATTTT
D gene: NA; J gene: TRBJ1-2; V gene: TRBV7-9; clone size: once; CDR3 protein: CASSLGGAGNYGYTF; CDR3 DNA: TGTGCCAGCAGCTTGGGGGGTGCCGGGAATTATGGCTACACCTTC
D gene: NA; J gene: TRBJ1-2; V gene: TRBV2; clone size: NA; CDR3 protein: CARTGTNYGYTF; CDR3 DNA: TGTGCCAGAACCGGGACAAACTATGGCTACACCTTC
D gene: TRBD1; J gene: TRBJ2-1; V gene: TRBV27; clone size: NA; CDR3 protein: CASTTQRTGANEQFF; CDR3 DNA: TGTGCCAGCACCACCCAGCGGACAGGGGCGAATGAGCAGTTCTTC
D gene: NA; J gene: TRBJ2-5; V gene: TRBV28; clone size: NA; CDR3 protein: CASSLDPDRFGTQYF; CDR3 DNA: TGTGCCAGCAGTTTAGACCCGGACAGATTTGGGACCCAGTACTTC
D gene: TRBD1; J gene: TRBJ1-5; V gene: TRBV28; clone size: NA; CDR3 protein: CASSNTYGQGNQPQHF; CDR3 DNA: TGTGCCAGCAGCAACACCTACGGACAGGGCAATCAGCCCCAGCATTTT
D gene: NA; J gene: TRBJ1-3; V gene: TRBV28; clone size: once; CDR3 protein: CASSLSPSGNTIYF; CDR3 DNA: TGTGCCAGCAGTTTAAGCCCCTCTGGAAACACCATATATTTT
D gene: TRBD1; J gene: TRBJ1-1; V gene: TRBV5-1; clone size: NA; CDR3 protein: CASSGTGTGFTEAFF; CDR3 DNA: TGCGCCAGCAGCGGGACCGGGACAGGGTTCACTGAAGCTTTCTTT
D gene: NA; J gene: TRBJ2-7; V gene: TRBV27; clone size: NA; CDR3 protein: CATQLAAEQYF; CDR3 DNA: TGTGCCACTCAGCTAGCCGCCGAGCAGTACTTC
D gene: NA; J gene: TRBJ2-1; V gene: TRBV7-8; clone size: NA; CDR3 protein: CASSLVEYEQFF; CDR3 DNA: TGTGCCAGCAGCTTAGTGGAGTATGAGCAGTTCTTC
D gene: TRBD2; J gene: TRBJ2-5; V gene: TRBV9; clone size: NA; CDR3 protein: CASSVGGLAGGETQYF; CDR3 DNA: TGTGCCAGCAGCGTAGGAGGACTAGCGGGAGGAGAGACCCAGTACTTC
D gene: TRBD2; J gene: TRBJ2-3; V gene: TRBV7-9; clone size: NA; CDR3 protein: CASTDNRLAASSTDTQYF; CDR3 DNA: TGTGCCAGCACCGACAACCGACTAGCGGCGAGCAGCACAGATACGCAGTATTTT
D gene: NA; J gene: TRBJ1-2; V gene: TRBV6-6; clone size: NA; CDR3 protein: CASSLNRAHYGYTF; CDR3 DNA: TGTGCCAGCAGTTTGAACAGGGCCCACTATGGCTACACCTTC
D gene: TRBD1; J gene: TRBJ2-7; V gene: TRBV7-2; clone size: NA; CDR3 protein: CASSLAGQDSYEQYF; CDR3 DNA: TGTGCCAGCAGCTTAGCGGGACAGGACTCCTACGAGCAGTACTTC
D gene: NA; J gene: TRBJ1-1; V gene: TRBV28; clone size: few; CDR3 protein: CASEGPASEAFF; CDR3 DNA: TGTGCCAGCGAAGGCCCTGCTAGCGAAGCTTTCTTT